These 23 T cell receptor beta chains were all obtained from the same sample, sequenced in a study of cytomegalovirus exposure and HLA in healthy donors. The PCR used 60 Vbeta and 13 Jbeta primers. Data came from immunoSEQ multiplex PCR; TCRdb stores just in-frame clones and leaves some out. In the table there are about 190,000 clones, around 73% of which are singletons. Material for sequencing was PBMCs. The receptors shown here come from a woman aged 25 to 39 in good health and CMV-seropositive.

The chain joins TRBV7-9 to TRBJ2-7; 8 bases are shared with TRBD1. CDR3 size: 16 residues. With 0 bases clipped from V and 5 bases from J, the junction kept 9 bases outside the gene matches. Germline CDR1 SEHNR, CDR2 FQNEAQ (reference sequence). CDR3 nucleotides: TGTGCCAGCAGCTTAGCGACGGGGACAGGTGGCAACGAGCAGTACTTC. This encodes CASSLATGTGGNEQYF.

The chain recombines TRBV13 with TRBJ2-2; 13 nucleotides match TRBD2. Losses at the gene ends were 6 bases for V and 4 bases for J; bases not matched to a gene: 8. The germline gives CDR1 PRHDT, CDR2 FYEKMQ (reference sequence). This CDR3 comprises 17 residues. CDR3 amino acids: CASRPGLAGLLTGELFF. The CDR3 coding sequence is TGTGCCAGCAGGCCGGGACTAGCGGGGCTTCTCACCGGGGAGCTGTTTTTT.

The chain has TRBV28 and TRBJ2-5; 9 bases fit TRBD1. V dropped 6 bases and J dropped 5; count of bases not matched to a gene: 10. The CDR3 runs 15 residues. Germline V gives CDR1 MDHEN, CDR2 SYDVKM. Written as DNA, the CDR3 is TGTGCCAGCAGCCCGGACAGGGGTAAGGATGAGACCCAGTACTTC. Residues: CASSPDRGKDETQYF. The whole variable domain, remainder taken from reference TRBV28 and TRBJ2-5, is DVKVTQSSRYLVKRTGEKVFLECVQDMDHENMFWYRQDPGLGLRLIYFSYDVKMKEKGDIPEGYSVSREKKERFSLILESASTNQTSMYLCASSPDRGKDETQYFGPGTRLLVL.

Comments on this clone: The junction does not match germline at one end; this may be a read error. This chain joins TRBV7-9 and TRBJ2-1, with D hard to call. The CDR3 is made up of 14 amino acids. Germline CDR1 SEHNR, CDR2 FQNEAQ (reference sequence). The CDR3 region is CASSVAQFNNEQFF. For the CDR3, the DNA is TGTGCCAGCAGCGTAGCCCAGTTTAACAATGAGCAGTTCTTC.

A single count supports this clone. This rearrangement joins TRBV7-2 to TRBJ1-1; D is ambiguous. V gave up 4 bases and J gave up 6 bases, with 15 bases separating them. Germline V gene sequence: CDR1 SGHTA, CDR2 FQGNSA. This CDR3 contains 14 residues. The CDR3 spells CASSSAGYYAEAFF. The DNA of the CDR3 is TGTGCCAGCAGCTCCGCCGGGTATTACGCTGAAGCTTTCTTT.

The rearrangement joins TRBV5-1 to TRBJ2-3, with 9 bases that match TRBD1. Losses at the gene ends were 0 bases for V and 5 bases for J; bases not matched to a gene: 10. The CDR3 contains 17 residues. Germline V lookup: CDR1 SGHRS, CDR2 YFSETQ. The CDR3 reads CASSLAYTGGGGDTQYF. The CDR3 DNA is TGCGCCAGCAGCTTGGCCTACACAGGGGGCGGTGGAGATACGCAGTATTTT.

The CDR3 DNA follows: TGTGCCACCAGAAGGGAGGCCCTCTCCTACGAGCAGTACTTC. It translates to CATRREALSYEQYF. The J gene is TRBJ2-7, the V gene TRBV19, with a tentative D call TRBD2 (6 bases). Germline V gene sequence: CDR1 LNHDA, CDR2 SQIVND (reference sequence). The CDR3 contains 14 residues. Trimming removed 10 bases from V and 0 bases from J, with 16 bases in between.

This clone was detected a few times. The V and J genes are TRBV10-3 and TRBJ1-2, with unresolved D. CDR1 is ENHRY, CDR2 SYGVKD, per germline. The CDR3 loop spans 12 amino acids. Trimming shortened V by 10 bases and J by 5 bases, and 14 bases separated the two germline ends. The CDR3 DNA follows: TGTGCCACATCGGGTCAGACTTATGGCTACACCTTC. Amino acid sequence: CATSGQTYGYTF.

The chain is built from TRBV7-8 and TRBJ2-1; a weak D match, TRBD2 (6 bases). V lost 5 bases and J lost 4, with 18 bases in between. This CDR3 contains 16 residues. Germline V lookup: CDR1 SGHVS, CDR2 FQNEAQ. The CDR3 protein is CASSQDGRGGYNEQFF. As DNA, the CDR3 is TGTGCCAGCAGCCAGGACGGGCGGGGCGGTTACAATGAGCAGTTCTTC.

The rearrangement joins TRBV23-1 to TRBJ1-5; 7 bases line up with TRBD1. TRBV23-1 is assigned to the ORF class and has an uncertain function. The trim removed 7 bases at V and 4 bases at J, leaving 10 bases unmatched. This CDR3 region has 15 residues. In nucleotides, the CDR3 is TGCGCCAGCAACGGAACAGGGGTCGGGAATCAGCCCCAGCATTTT. It specifies CASNGTGVGNQPQHF.

The V call is TRBV11-2, the J call TRBJ2-3, with TRBD2 matching over 8 bases. The CDR3 totals 15 residues. CDR1 is SGHAT, CDR2 FQNNGV, per germline. V shed 4 bases, J shed 2 bases, and the junction held 5 bases outside the gene matches. CDR3 region: CASSSIAGFTDTQYF. For the CDR3, the DNA is TGTGCCAGCAGCTCTATAGCGGGGTTCACAGATACGCAGTATTTT.

The chain is built from TRBV7-2 and TRBJ2-7; 14 positions agree with TRBD2. Trimming took 5 bases from V and 5 from J; bases not matched to a gene: 8. Germline V gives CDR1 SGHTA, CDR2 FQGNSA. The CDR3 runs 16 residues. The CDR3: CASSGRLAGGPDEQYF. CDR3 nucleotide sequence: TGTGCCAGCAGCGGAAGACTAGCGGGAGGGCCTGACGAGCAGTACTTC.

This chain connects TRBV4-2 to TRBJ2-3; the match to TRBD2 covers 10 bases. Losses at the gene ends were 4 bases for V and 2 bases for J; bases not matched to a gene: 6. Germline V lookup: CDR1 LGHNA, CDR2 YNFKEQ. The CDR3 sequence is 16 residues long. The DNA of the CDR3 is TGTGCCAGCAGCCCGACTAGCGGGTCCTACACAGATACGCAGTATTTT. This encodes CASSPTSGSYTDTQYF.

V is TRBV7-2 and J is TRBJ2-1; 9 positions match TRBD2. The germline gives CDR1 SGHTA, CDR2 FQGNSA. CDR3 length equals 15 residues. The V gene end was trimmed by 1 base and the J gene end by 4 bases; junction bases not matched to a gene: 2. The CDR3: CASSLGLAAYNEQFF. For the CDR3, the DNA is TGTGCCAGCAGCTTAGGACTAGCGGCTTACAATGAGCAGTTCTTC.

The rearrangement uses TRBV5-1 and TRBJ2-1; 7 nucleotides agree with TRBD2. J was trimmed by 9 bases and V by 0 bases; bases with no gene match: 9. CDR1 is SGHRS, CDR2 YFSETQ, per germline. This CDR3 region has 15 residues. CDR3 DNA: TGCGCCAGCAGCTTGGCGGGGGGAGGAGGGCTTGAGCAGTTCTTC. Translated, it gives CASSLAGGGGLEQFF.

J is TRBJ2-7 and V is TRBV7-3; D ambiguous. V shed 4 bases and J shed 4 bases, with 11 bases lying between them. The CDR3 runs 13 residues. Germline-derived CDR1 and CDR2 are SGHTA and FQGTGA. The CDR3 sequence: CASSSRGSYEQYF. The CDR3 DNA sequence: TGTGCCAGCAGCTCAAGAGGATCTTACGAGCAGTACTTC.

This clone was seen just once. V is TRBV9 and J is TRBJ1-2; 8 bases agree with TRBD1. The V and J ends lost 0 bases and 6 bases, in that order; junction bases with no gene match: 22. Germline V CDR1 and CDR2: SGDLS, YYNGEE. The CDR3 has 20 residues. CDR3 sequence reads: CASSVGRFVEFHAGGDGYTF. As DNA, the CDR3 is TGTGCCAGCAGCGTAGGTCGGTTCGTTGAGTTTCATGCAGGGGGCGATGGCTACACCTTC.

This clone appeared once. This chain links TRBV28 with TRBJ2-2, with 8 bases matching TRBD1. The CDR3 extends over 17 amino acids. Losses at the gene ends were 7 bases for V and 4 bases for J; bases not matched to a gene: 14. Germline CDR1 and CDR2: MDHEN and SYDVKM. In DNA, the CDR3 is TGTGCCAGCACAGGGGGCGGTAGAGATCGGAGCACCGGGGAGCTGTTTTTT. Its protein product is CASTGGGRDRSTGELFF.

The V and J genes are TRBV2 and TRBJ2-5; TRBD2 might be the D (6 bases). Germline assignment: CDR1 SNHLY and CDR2 FYNNEI. The CDR3 is 13 residues long. The V end was cut by 1 base, the J end by 5 bases, with 8 bases between. The DNA for the CDR3 is TGTGCCAGCAGTGAAGAGGGGAGGGAGACCCAGTACTTC. This codes for CASSEEGRETQYF. Full variable domain (missing parts from reference TRBV2 and TRBJ2-5): EPEVTQTPSHQVTQMGQEVILRCVPISNHLYFYWYRQILGQKVEFLVSFYNNEISEKSEIFDDQFSVERPDGSNFTLKIRSTKLEDSAMYFCASSEEGRETQYFGPGTRLLVL.

This clone occurred a few times. The CDR3 loop reads CASSLSQETQYF. In DNA, the CDR3 is TGCGCCAGCAGCTTATCACAAGAGACCCAGTACTTC. This sequence joins TRBV5-1 and TRBJ2-5; D remains unclear. V was cut by 2 bases and J by 2 bases, with 4 bases left in between. The germline gives CDR1 SGHRS, CDR2 YFSETQ. This CDR3 contains 12 residues.

The chain is built from TRBV4-3 and TRBJ2-5; 12 bases agree with TRBD2. The CDR3 contains 18 residues. V trimming: 1 base; J trimming: 5 bases; junction bases outside the gene matches: 11. Germline V lookup: CDR1 LGHNA, CDR2 YSLEER. CDR3 loop: CASSQGSPGLAGRETQYF. The CDR3 DNA follows: TGCGCCAGCAGCCAAGGATCCCCTGGACTAGCGGGGAGGGAGACCCAGTACTTC.

The chain employs TRBV7-9 and TRBJ1-1, with D perhaps matching TRBD1 (6 bases). This CDR3 has 14 residues. Between the trimmed V and J ends, which lost 5 bases and 7 bases, there was a span of 17 bases. Germline V lookup: CDR1 SEHNR, CDR2 FQNEAQ (reference sequence). CDR3 amino acids: CASSVEGGRIEAFF. As DNA, the CDR3 is TGTGCCAGCAGCGTCGAGGGGGGGCGTATTGAAGCTTTCTTT.

This clone was counted a single time. The chain couples TRBV6-5 to TRBJ2-4; D is perhaps TRBD1 (7 bases). Germline V gives CDR1 MNHEY, CDR2 SVGAGI. The V and J ends lost 0 bases and 9 bases respectively, with 12 bases between them. This CDR3 region has 14 residues. The CDR3 region is CASSYSAGGLIQYF. DNA of the CDR3: TGTGCCAGCAGTTACTCTGCAGGGGGGCTCATTCAGTACTTC.